The T cell receptor (beta chain) under discussion was sequenced for a study of cytomegalovirus exposure and HLA in healthy donors. Across the study: Around 76% of 300 to 450 genotyped donors fell in the Caucasian-associated ancestry cluster.

Concerning this clone: Its matching antigen is unknown.

The primer mix had 60 Vbeta and 13 Jbeta primers. Clones were sequenced by immunoSEQ multiplex PCR, and TCRdb holds only the in-frame ones, with some missing. In the table there are about 180,000 clones, under 80% of which are singletons. Donors were nominally healthy when sampled, though unrecorded immune exposures were likely. Whole-study results and caveats: Using the classifier, cytomegalovirus status was reportedly diagnosed with high specificity and sensitivity. Upon later analysis, HLA-associated TCR beta chains proved more clonally expanded than other, equally common chains.

Germline V gene data show CDR1 as MGHDK and CDR2 as SYGVNS. V lost 2 bases to trimming and J lost 10 bases, with 17 bases between them. The CDR3 has 14 amino acids. Sequencing was performed on PBMCs. J is TRBJ1-2 and V is TRBV25-1, with D maybe TRBD1 (6 bases). The receptor's source is a human donor in good health. The CDR3 here is CASSEARDNQVYTF. The CDR3 nucleotides read TGTGCCAGCAGTGAAGCCCGGGACAACCAAGTCTACACCTTC.